This T cell receptor (beta chain) was sequenced for a study of cytomegalovirus exposure and HLA in healthy donors. Overall study results and limits: Researchers reported in a later analysis that a missense DCLRE1C variant was tied to TCR beta V- and J-gene trimming.

V shed 4 bases and J shed 5 bases, with 25 bases lying between them. Germline V gene sequence: CDR1 SGDLS, CDR2 YYNGEE. This CDR3 comprises 18 residues. This clone was detected only a few times. The antigen remains undetermined. 60 Vbeta and 13 Jbeta primers were used in PCR. Profiling relied on immunoSEQ multiplex PCR, and the TCRdb table lists in-frame clones only, not all of them. The data contain more than 95,000 clones, 10% of them singletons. The TCR comes from a man aged 40-50 years in good health and CMV-seropositive. The sequenced material came from PBMCs. The gene calls are TRBV9 and TRBJ2-4; D might be TRBD2 (7 bases). The CDR3 reads CASSTLGGGGGEQNIQYF. CDR3 sequence (DNA): TGTGCCAGCAGCACCCTAGGTGGGGGAGGGGGGGAGCAAAACATTCAGTACTTC.